The next 18 T cell receptor beta chains were all read from a single sample in a study of spatial heterogeneity in lung cancer. Findings and caveats of the study: Higher tumor mutation counts went along with higher counts of expanded intratumoral alpha and beta TCRs.

TCRdb re-called the 5' RACE reads through MiXCR, storing one row per CDR3 protein. The sample includes 1,500 to 2,000 distinct CDR3 sequences, roughly 5.4% of them seen just once. Time point denoted: sample taken at primary tumor resection. What these receptors recognize is not known. Sequenced here: lung tumor tissue, sampled at surgery. Receptor source: a male donor with early-stage non-small cell lung cancer.

By share, this clonotype ranks as medium-sized. The V gene is TRBV28, the J gene TRBJ2-7, with 8 bases aligning to TRBD1. CDR3 length: 13 residues. The germline gives CDR1 MDHEN, CDR2 SYDVKM. J was trimmed by 2 bases and V by 7 bases; bases with no gene match: 4. CDR3 region: CASTPDRAYEQYF. CDR3 nucleotide sequence: TGTGCCAGCACCCCGGACAGGGCCTACGAGCAGTACTTC.

This clonotype is labeled medium-sized. The chain couples TRBV7-6 to TRBJ1-6, with a tentative D call TRBD1 (6 bases). The germline V gene encodes CDR1 SGHVS and CDR2 FNYEAQ. The V end lost 0 bases, the J end lost 3 bases, and 15 bases lay between the germline ends. The CDR3 runs to 18 residues. The DNA of the CDR3 is TGTGCCAGCAGCTTAGCGGGGGACATCGGACTCTATAATTCACCCCTCCACTTT. It is translated as CASSLAGDIGLYNSPLHF.

By frequency in the sample, this clonotype is medium-sized. The rearrangement joins TRBV10-3 to TRBJ2-7; 9 bases are shared with TRBD1. The V and J ends lost 5 bases and 6 bases, in that order; junction bases with no gene match: 5. This CDR3 region has 13 residues. CDR1 and CDR2 (germline): ENHRY, SYGVKD. The CDR3 sequence is CAISPGQGLEQYF. CDR3 sequence (DNA): TGTGCCATCAGTCCGGGACAGGGCCTCGAGCAGTACTTC.

This rearrangement joins TRBV6-1 to TRBJ1-1; a possible D gene is TRBD1 (5 bases). The CDR3 loop spans 13 amino acids. The ends were cut back, 2 bases at V and 7 bases at J, with 11 bases in the middle. Germline lookup yields CDR1 MNHNS and CDR2 SASEGT. The CDR3 DNA is TGTGCCAGCAGTGAATTAGTGACAGATGAAGCTTTCTTT. This codes for CASSELVTDEAFF.

This clonotype is labeled as medium-sized. The chain recombines TRBV12-3 or TRBV12-4 with TRBJ1-5; D not certain. The CDR3 is 14 amino acids. The V gene lost 2 bases and the J gene lost 5 bases, with 10 bases spanning the gap. The CDR3 loop is CASSLSPWDQPQHF. The CDR3 bases are TGTGCCAGCAGTTTATCCCCATGGGATCAGCCCCAGCATTTT.

This clonotype is labeled medium-sized (0.01 to 0.1%). This chain joins TRBV18 and TRBJ2-2; D not resolved. From germline, CDR1 is KGHSH and CDR2 LQKENI. The ends were cut back, 0 bases at V and 0 bases at J, with 2 bases in the middle. The CDR3 is made up of 14 amino acids. The CDR3 loop is CASSPPTNTGELFF. Here the CDR3 DNA reads TGTGCCAGCTCACCACCAACGAACACCGGGGAGCTGTTTTTT.

By share of the sample, this clonotype is medium-sized (0.01 to 0.1%). In nucleotides, the CDR3 is TGCAGCGTTGAAGATTTGGGATACGAAGGGACTAGCACAGATACGCAGTATTTT. Translated: CSVEDLGYEGTSTDTQYF. The chain couples TRBV29-1 to TRBJ2-3; a possible D gene is TRBD2 (6 bases). The V end was cut by 0 bases, the J end by 0 bases, with 19 bases between. The CDR3 has 18 residues. The germline gives CDR1 SQVTM, CDR2 ANQGSEA.

Within the sample, this clonotype is large. The CDR3 spells CASSRLTSGGTHRNEQFF. DNA of the CDR3: TGCGCCAGCAGCAGACTGACTAGCGGGGGGACCCACAGGAATGAGCAGTTCTTC. The chain combines TRBV4-1 with TRBJ2-1; 13 nucleotides align to TRBD2. Germline-derived CDR1 and CDR2 are MGHRA and YSYEKL. The CDR3 has 18 residues. Losses at the gene ends were 5 bases for V and 7 bases for J; bases not matched to a gene: 14.

The chain has TRBV4-2 and TRBJ2-1, with 12 bases lining up with TRBD2. The CDR3 has 15 amino acids. CDR1 is LGHNA and CDR2 is YNFKEQ in the germline V gene. J gave up 9 bases and V 1 base, and 4 bases lay outside the gene matches. CDR3 sequence reads: CASSQGLAGEIEQFF. CDR3 bases: TGTGCCAGCAGCCAAGGACTAGCGGGAGAAATTGAGCAGTTCTTC.

This clonotype is judged medium-sized. V and J are TRBV20-1 and TRBJ2-5; 8 bases are a match to TRBD2. The CDR3 consists of 15 residues. Germline lookup yields CDR1 DFQATT and CDR2 SNEGSKA (reference sequence). The junction had 5 bases not matched to a gene; V was cut back by 1 base and J by 1 base. The CDR3 DNA sequence: TGCAGTGCTAGAGTTCGGGGGGGGATCCAAGAGACCCAGTACTTC. Its protein product is CSARVRGGIQETQYF.

Within the sample, this clonotype is medium-sized. The rearrangement uses TRBV12-3 or TRBV12-4 and TRBJ2-1; the match to TRBD1 covers 8 bases. The V and J ends lost 6 bases and 7 bases, in that order; junction bases with no gene match: 5. CDR3 length: 13 residues. CDR3 in amino acids: CASRSTGGNEQFF. CDR3 coding DNA: TGTGCCAGCAGATCAACAGGGGGAAATGAGCAGTTCTTC.

By its share, this clonotype is medium-sized. The genes are TRBV12-3 or TRBV12-4 and TRBJ1-2, with D perhaps TRBD1 (6 bases). Between the trimmed V and J ends, which lost 7 bases and 4 bases, there was a span of 19 bases. CDR3 length: 15 amino acids. The CDR3: CASTKSGAVAYGYTF. CDR3 nucleotide sequence: TGTGCCAGCACCAAATCAGGGGCGGTTGCCTATGGCTACACCTTC.

This clonotype is medium-sized. The genes are TRBV12-3 or TRBV12-4 and TRBJ1-2; D may be TRBD1 (5 bases). The CDR3 sequence is 13 residues long. Trimming removed 4 bases at V and 8 bases at J, with 14 bases between. The CDR3 is CASSSVGLAGYTF. As DNA, the CDR3 is TGTGCCAGCAGTTCCGTGGGACTGGCGGGCTACACCTTC.

By proportion, this clonotype is medium-sized (0.01 to 0.1%). The CDR3 is CASSRTGTLDQPQHF. The CDR3 nucleotides read TGTGCCAGCAGCCGAACCGGGACATTGGATCAGCCCCAGCATTTT. This rearrangement joins TRBV16 to TRBJ1-5; D perhaps matches TRBD1 (6 bases). Germline V gene data show CDR1 as KGHSY and CDR2 as FQNENV. V was pared by 4 bases and J by 5 bases, with 15 bases between. The CDR3 runs 15 residues.

The V gene is TRBV3-1, the J gene TRBJ2-3; the match to TRBD2 covers 9 bases. CDR1 is LGHDT and CDR2 is YNNKEL in the germline V gene (reference sequence). The V and J ends lost 3 bases and 2 bases, in that order; junction bases with no gene match: 6. The CDR3 contains 16 residues. Here the CDR3 reads CASSHNAGGPTDTQYF. CDR3 sequence (DNA): TGTGCCAGCAGCCATAATGCGGGAGGGCCCACAGATACGCAGTATTTT.

This clonotype is medium-sized by share. This chain connects TRBV5-1 to TRBJ1-4; D perhaps matches TRBD1 (6 bases). The germline V and J ends were trimmed by 8 bases and 7 bases, with 15 bases remaining between them. This CDR3 is built from 13 residues. Per germline, CDR1 SGHRS and CDR2 YFSETQ. CDR3 in DNA: TGCGCCAGTAACAGGGTCCGTGGTGAAAAACTGTTTTTT. As protein: CASNRVRGEKLFF.

This clonotype is medium-sized in the sample. The CDR3 loop reads CASRITGSGTEAFF. CDR3 nucleotide sequence: TGTGCCAGCCGAATTACAGGGTCGGGCACTGAAGCTTTCTTT. V usage is TRBV12-3 or TRBV12-4 and J usage is TRBJ1-1; D is possibly TRBD1 (6 bases). The length of the CDR3 is 14 residues. Trimming stripped 8 bases from V and 4 bases from J, with 17 bases between.

By sample share, this clonotype is medium-sized. The genes are TRBV28 and TRBJ1-4, with 8 bases fitting TRBD1. Germline trimming cut 6 bases from V and 7 bases from J; bases unmatched to any gene: 10. This CDR3 has 15 residues. Germline CDR1 reads MDHEN; CDR2 reads SYDVKM. In DNA form, the CDR3 reads TGTGCCAGCAGCCGACGGCAGGGGGCCGGTGAAAAACTGTTTTTT. This gives the protein CASSRRQGAGEKLFF.